Below, 2 T cell receptor beta chains from the same sample are listed, as sequenced in a study of CD8 T cells in ankylosing spondylitis. TCRdb reprocessed the 5' RACE reads via MiXCR and lists one record per CDR3 protein. Of 250,000 to 350,000 distinct CDR3 sequences in the sample, 20% are singletons; the top ten hold under 4%. Sample: blood, either unsorted or a sorted T cell fraction (not recorded which). The origin of the receptors is a female donor with ankylosing spondylitis or in good health (not recorded which).

The table lists this clonotype with a few counts. The gene calls are TRBV12-3 or TRBV12-4 and TRBJ1-1, with D unclear. V shed 3 bases and J shed 10 bases, with 18 bases lying between them. This CDR3 contains 14 residues. The CDR3 sequence: CASSLAGEIGAAFF. As DNA, the CDR3 is TGTGCCAGCAGTTTGGCAGGCGAAATAGGTGCAGCTTTCTTT.

V and J are TRBV6-5 and TRBJ2-5; 8 bases are a match to TRBD1. This CDR3 region has 14 residues. V shed 0 bases and J 5 bases; nucleotides not matched to a gene: 2. CDR1 is MNHEY and CDR2 is SVGAGI in the germline V gene. CDR3 in amino acids: CASSYSRQGETQYF. DNA of the CDR3: TGTGCCAGCAGTTACTCCCGACAGGGGGAGACCCAGTACTTC.